A selection of T cell receptor beta chains follows, all from one sample in a study of human thymus T cells. Only in-frame clones appear in the TCRdb table, and some are missing; sequencing was by immunoSEQ multiplex PCR. The data contain some 40,000 clones, about 93% of them singletons. Sequencing was done on a sample of blood. These receptors were taken from a boy younger than two with a congenital heart defect but otherwise immunologically healthy. Both conserved end residues are part of each CDR3. A D gene is named only where the DNA matches it firmly. Some rows mark clone size as missing; the rest say once, few, many or name a class of expanded clone.

>-|-|TRBV19|TRBJ1-4
TGTGCCAGTAGTATCCGGGCTAGGGATGAAAAACTGTTTTTT
CASSIRARDEKLFF
>TRBD2|-|TRBV5-1|TRBJ2-7
TGCGCTAGCAGCTTGTCCTGGCAAGCGGGGGGGCGAGAGCAGTACTTC
CASSLSWQAGGREQYF
>-|-|TRBV7-6|TRBJ1-5
TGTGCCAGCAGCCCGCTGTTAAGTCAGCCCCAGCATTTT
CASSPLLSQPQHF
>TRBD1|-|TRBV6-5|TRBJ1-6
TGTGCCAGCAGTTACGGACAGGGGAATTCACCCCTCCACTTT
CASSYGQGNSPLHF
>-|once|TRBV9|TRBJ2-1
TGTGCCAGCAGCGTAGCTGTTAGCTCCTACAATGAGCAGTTCTTC
CASSVAVSSYNEQFF
>-|-|TRBV4-3|TRBJ1-6
TGCGCCAGCAGCCAAGATCTAGCCACAGGGCTCAATTCACCCCTCCACTTT
CASSQDLATGLNSPLHF
>-|-|TRBV30|TRBJ2-5
TGTGCCTGGAGTGTGGGGCAAGAGACCCAGTACTTC
CAWSVGQETQYF
>-|-|TRBV29-1|TRBJ2-3
TGCAGCGCTTTAGTTCCACCCACAGATACGCAGTATTTT
CSALVPPTDTQYF
>-|-|TRBV5-1|TRBJ2-3
TGCGCCAGCAGCTTGGAGGGGGATACGCAGTATTTT
CASSLEGDTQYF
>-|once|TRBV5-4|TRBJ2-5
TGTGCCAGCAGCTTCCAGTACCAAGAGACCCAGTACTTC
CASSFQYQETQYF
>-|once|TRBV27|TRBJ1-2
TGTGCCAGCAGTCCTAGCCCCTCCGCCGGCCTCTATGGCTACACCTTC
CASSPSPSAGLYGYTF
>-|-|TRBV6-6|TRBJ1-1
TGTGCCAGCAGTTTCCCTCAGGGGAGCACTGAAGCTTTCTTT
CASSFPQGSTEAFF